The TCR beta chain described here comes from a study of cytomegalovirus exposure and HLA in healthy donors. Of note for this clone: The antigen is not known.

The CDR3 has 13 amino acids. Germline CDR1 is MDHEN and CDR2 is SYDVKM. The V and J ends lost 3 bases and 8 bases respectively, with 13 bases between them. PCR involved 60 Vbeta and 13 Jbeta primers. Sequencing used immunoSEQ multiplex PCR; TCRdb keeps in-frame clones, though not all of them. This table has about 110,000 clones, 65% to 90% appearing once. The study's findings and limits: Most of the TCR beta V segments (in an earlier analysis) were productive either about 87% or about 30% of the time.

The receptor comes from a man aged 45-65 years in good health and CMV-seronegative. The chain joins TRBV28 to TRBJ1-2; D uncertain. The sample taken for sequencing was PBMCs. The CDR3 nucleotides read TGTGCCAGCAGTTTGAGGAACCTGCACGGCTACACCTTC. This codes for CASSLRNLHGYTF.